These 3 T cell receptor beta chains share one sample of origin, sequenced in a study of CD8+ T cells in alopecia areata. TCR sequencing used cDNA made by reverse transcription of extracted RNA. Measured with immunoSEQ multiplex PCR; TCRdb has only the in-frame clones, and not every one. In the table there are roughly 110,000 clones, over 80% of which are singletons. The treatment is: oral pan-JAK inhibitor, 5-10 mg twice daily. This specimen was CD8+ T cells sorted from blood, taken at week 24, from a patient treated with tofacitinib. The receptors come from a human donor with alopecia areata.

The rearrangement links TRBV7-9 to TRBJ2-7; maybe TRBD2 (5 bases). The CDR3 totals 13 residues. Trimming left V 5 bases short and J 3 bases short, with 11 bases between. Germline V gives CDR1 SEHNR, CDR2 FQNEAQ (reference sequence). CDR3: CASSNRGNYEQYF. The CDR3 region has the DNA TGTGCCAGCAGCAATCGGGGAAACTACGAGCAGTACTTC.

J is TRBJ2-3 and V is TRBV7-9; no definite D call. The germline CDR1 and CDR2 sequences are SEHNR and FQNEAQ (reference sequence). The CDR3 contains 12 residues. Trimming removed 5 bases at V and 4 bases at J, with 7 bases between. The CDR3 protein is CASSHPPDTQYF. The CDR3, as DNA: TGTGCCAGCAGCCACCCCCCAGATACGCAGTATTTT.

The rearrangement joins TRBV5-1 to TRBJ1-5, with D uncertain. V lost 0 bases to trimming and J lost 4 bases, with 11 bases between them. Germline V gene data show CDR1 as SGHRS and CDR2 as YFSETQ. The CDR3 is 15 amino acids. In DNA, the CDR3 is TGCGCCAGCAGCTTGGTGGTGTTGGGTAATCAGCCCCAGCATTTT. Amino acid sequence: CASSLVVLGNQPQHF.